The rows below give T cell receptor beta chains drawn from one sample of a study of beta chain features in type 1 diabetes. Data came from immunoSEQ multiplex PCR; TCRdb stores just in-frame clones and leaves some out. The sample lists 200,000 to 300,000 clones, about a fifth occurring once. The sample comprised naive CD4+ T cells from blood. These receptors were obtained from a middle-aged woman with type 1 diabetes. The CDR3 runs from the conserved cysteine through the conserved F or W. D genes are given only for firm matches. Only part of the rows carry a size: once, few, many, or a class if the clone is expanded.

TGTGCCAGCAGTGAAGAGGAGGAGGTCATCTTC	CASSEEEEVIF	TRBV2	NA	11	TRBJ2-1	NA
TGTGCCAGCTCCCCAAGGGCTAGCAGCTACGAGCAGTACTTC	CASSPRASSYEQYF	TRBV18	NA	14	TRBJ2-7	NA
TGCAGCGTGCCGGGACAGGGAAACACCGGGGAGCTGTTTTTT	CSVPGQGNTGELFF	TRBV29-1	few	14	TRBJ2-2	TRBD1
TGTGCCATCCACCCCGGGGTTAGCGGGATCAATGAGCAGTTCTTC	CAIHPGVSGINEQFF	TRBV10-3	few	15	TRBJ2-1	TRBD2
TGTGCCAGCAGCCCCCGGACAGGTCCCAATTCACCCCTCCACTTT	CASSPRTGPNSPLHF	TRBV11-2	NA	15	TRBJ1-6	TRBD1
TGCGCCAGCAGTTCTACAGGGTTCGGACAGCCCCAGCATTTT	CASSSTGFGQPQHF	TRBV5-1	few	14	TRBJ1-5	NA
TGTGCCAGCAGATTAAACGGGGGCACTGAAGCTTTCTTT	CASRLNGGTEAFF	TRBV5-4	NA	13	TRBJ1-1	NA
TGTGCCAGCAGCCCGACAGAGAACACTGAAGCTTTCTTT	CASSPTENTEAFF	TRBV7-9	NA	13	TRBJ1-1	NA
TGTGCCAGCAGTGAGGAACAGGGCAATGAGCAGTTCTTC	CASSEEQGNEQFF	TRBV2	NA	13	TRBJ2-1	NA
TGCAGCGTTGAGACAGGATATGGAAACACCATATATTTT	CSVETGYGNTIYF	TRBV29-1	NA	13	TRBJ1-3	NA
TGTGCCAGCAGCGTAGATGCGGGGAAAGGGGACTATGGCTACACCTTC	CASSVDAGKGDYGYTF	TRBV9	NA	16	TRBJ1-2	NA
TGTGCCACCAGCAGAGTTGGCCGCACAGATACGCAGTATTTT	CATSRVGRTDTQYF	TRBV15	NA	14	TRBJ2-3	NA
TGTGCCAGCCGCTTCGCCTCGACAGTTCATAGCTCTGGGGCCAACGTCCTGACTTTC	CASRFASTVHSSGANVLTF	TRBV28	few	19	TRBJ2-6	NA
TGTGCCAGCAGCTCACAAGGGGATACTGAAGCTTTCTTT	CASSSQGDTEAFF	TRBV7-2	few	13	TRBJ1-1	NA
TGCGCCAGCAGCCAAACCTCCTCCTCGGGGGGGGCCTACGAGCAGTACTTC	CASSQTSSSGGAYEQYF	TRBV4-1	few	17	TRBJ2-7	TRBD2